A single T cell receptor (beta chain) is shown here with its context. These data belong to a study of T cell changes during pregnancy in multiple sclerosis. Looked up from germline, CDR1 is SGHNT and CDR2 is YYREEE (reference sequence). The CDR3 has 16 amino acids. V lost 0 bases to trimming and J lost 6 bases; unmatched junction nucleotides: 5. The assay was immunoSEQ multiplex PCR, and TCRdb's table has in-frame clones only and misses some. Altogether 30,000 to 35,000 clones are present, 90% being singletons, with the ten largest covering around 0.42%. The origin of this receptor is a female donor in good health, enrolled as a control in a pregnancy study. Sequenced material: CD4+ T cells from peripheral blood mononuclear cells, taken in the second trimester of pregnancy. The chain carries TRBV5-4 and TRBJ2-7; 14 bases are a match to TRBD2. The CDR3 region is CASSLGRGLAGGEQYF. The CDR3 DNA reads TGTGCCAGCAGCTTGGGGCGCGGACTAGCGGGGGGCGAGCAGTACTTC. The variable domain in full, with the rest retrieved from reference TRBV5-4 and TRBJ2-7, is ETGVTQSPTHLIKTRGQQVTLRCSSQSGHNTVSWYQQALGQGPQFIFQYYREEENGRGNFPPRFSGLQFPNYSSELNVNALELDDSALYLCASSLGRGLAGGEQYFGPGTRLTVT.